The 17 T cell receptor beta chains listed next were all sequenced from one sample in a study of blood T cell repertoires in COVID-19. Some clones are missing from TCRdb's copy, which holds only in-frame ones; the method was immunoSEQ multiplex PCR. The sample contains hundreds of thousands of clones, about 88% of which appear only once. Sequencing was done on a sample of PBMCs or T cells enriched from blood (not recorded which). The receptor source for this set is a woman in her twenties or thirties who had recovered from COVID-19.

This chain links TRBV2 with TRBJ2-1; TRBD1 aligns across 12 bases. CDR3 length: 16 amino acids. Germline V CDR1 and CDR2: SNHLY, FYNNEI. V dropped 6 bases and J dropped 8; count of bases not matched to a gene: 11. The CDR3 region is CASSPGTGGRIYEQFF. Written as DNA, the CDR3 is TGTGCCAGCAGCCCCGGGACAGGGGGCCGTATCTATGAGCAGTTCTTC.

The V and J genes are TRBV30 and TRBJ2-1, with 7 positions matching TRBD1. CDR3 length: 12 amino acids. J lost 6 bases, V lost 4 bases, and 3 bases had no gene match. CDR1 GTSNPN and CDR2 SVGIG come from the germline V gene (reference sequence). The CDR3 reads CAWIGDSNEQFF. The CDR3 nucleotides read TGTGCCTGGATAGGGGACAGCAATGAGCAGTTCTTC.

The V call is TRBV10-3, the J call TRBJ1-6; 10 nucleotides line up with TRBD1. Germline CDR1 ENHRY, CDR2 SYGVKD. This CDR3 contains 13 residues. V shed 9 bases, J shed 5 bases, and the junction held 1 base outside the gene matches. CDR3 region: CAIGQGDNSPLHF. In DNA, the CDR3 is TGTGCCATAGGACAGGGGGATAATTCACCCCTCCACTTT.

The CDR3 here is CASSLKGGQTQYF. Here the CDR3 DNA reads TGTGCCAGCAGCTTAAAGGGGGGGCAGACCCAGTACTTC. The chain couples TRBV7-9 to TRBJ2-5; possible D gene TRBD2, 7 bases. Between the trimmed V and J ends, which lost 2 bases and 6 bases, there was a span of 10 bases. Germline CDR1 is SEHNR and CDR2 is FQNEAQ (reference sequence). The CDR3 runs to 13 residues.

The chain links TRBV28 to TRBJ1-3, with D maybe TRBD1 (5 bases). Trimming took 8 bases from V and 2 from J, leaving 10 bases between them. From germline, CDR1 is MDHEN and CDR2 SYDVKM. CDR3 length: 13 amino acids. The CDR3 spells CASQGYAGNTIYF. In nucleotides, the CDR3 is TGTGCCAGCCAGGGATATGCTGGAAACACCATATATTTT.

The genes are TRBV5-1 and TRBJ2-2; D call uncertain. The V gene's germline CDR1 is SGHRS and CDR2 YFSETQ. The length of the CDR3 is 16 residues. V lost 2 bases, J lost 1 base, and 12 bases lay in between. The CDR3 DNA is TGCGCCAGCAGCTTAGCCGGGTCGGTGAACACCGGGGAGCTGTTTTTT. Protein sequence: CASSLAGSVNTGELFF.

The chain uses TRBV6-5 and TRBJ2-3; D not resolved. Looked up from germline, CDR1 is MNHEY and CDR2 is SVGAGI. There are 11 residues in the CDR3. V was clipped by 0 bases and J by 12 bases, with 7 bases between them. The CDR3 loop is CASSYSLKQYF. The DNA for the CDR3 is TGTGCCAGCAGTTACTCCCTTAAACAGTATTTT.

The CDR3 bases are TGTGCCAGCAGCCAGCAGGATTCCTACGAGCAGTACTTC. It codes for CASSQQDSYEQYF. The chain uses TRBV4-2 and TRBJ2-7; D remains unclear. This CDR3 comprises 13 residues. From germline, CDR1 is LGHNA and CDR2 YNFKEQ. V lost 3 bases and J lost 1, with 7 bases in between.

V usage is TRBV5-4 and J usage is TRBJ2-6; 11 nucleotides match TRBD1. Germline assignment: CDR1 SGHNT and CDR2 YYREEE (reference sequence). This CDR3 is 17 amino acids long. V lost 2 bases and J lost 4; bases outside the gene matches: 5. CDR3: CASSFRDRGSGANVLTF. The CDR3 DNA reads TGTGCCAGCAGCTTCCGGGACAGGGGGTCCGGGGCCAACGTCCTGACTTTC. Variable domain in full (rest from reference TRBV5-4 and TRBJ2-6): ETGVTQSPTHLIKTRGQQVTLRCSSQSGHNTVSWYQQALGQGPQFIFQYYREEENGRGNFPPRFSGLQFPNYSSELNVNALELDDSALYLCASSFRDRGSGANVLTFGAGSRLTVL.

The chain uses TRBV25-1 and TRBJ1-6; TRBD1 aligns across 7 bases. CDR3 size: 16 residues. Trimming cost V 3 bases and J 5 bases; bases outside gene matches: 7. Germline CDR1 MGHDK, CDR2 SYGVNS. CDR3 nucleotide sequence: TGTGCCAGCAGTGATTACAGGGGAGCGGATAATTCACCCCTCCACTTT. This codes for CASSDYRGADNSPLHF.

This chain connects TRBV12-1 to TRBJ2-1; the table's D gene call, TRBD2, was not cross checked with the DNA. TRBV12-1 is labeled a pseudogene. The CDR3 consists of 16 residues. The CDR3 DNA follows: TGTGCCAGCAGCTTTGCGCCGGCTAGCTCCCACAATGAGCAGTTCTTC. It translates to CASSFAPASSHNEQFF.

The rearrangement uses TRBV3-1 (or the pseudogene TRBV3-2) and TRBJ2-1, with TRBD2 as a possible D gene (5 bases). V dropped 2 bases and J dropped 3 bases, with 11 bases sitting between them. The CDR3 has 15 amino acids. Germline assignment: CDR1 LGHDT and CDR2 YNNKEL (reference sequence). CDR3 sequence: CASSQTFAGYNEQFF. The CDR3 DNA reads as TGTGCCAGCAGCCAAACGTTTGCGGGCTACAATGAGCAGTTCTTC.

This chain uses TRBV5-8 with TRBJ2-5, with D unclear. Trimming took off 1 base at V and 1 base at J, with 11 bases between the two ends. CDR1 and CDR2 (germline): SGHTS, YDEGEE. The CDR3 covers 15 residues. The CDR3 sequence is CASSLFGGTQETQYF. DNA for the CDR3: TGTGCCAGCAGCTTGTTCGGCGGAACCCAAGAGACCCAGTACTTC.

CDR3 bases: TGTGCCAGTAGTCCCGTCGGACAGGGCAACTATGGCTACACCTTC. Residues: CASSPVGQGNYGYTF. The chain uses TRBV19 and TRBJ1-2; 8 bases map to TRBD1. The CDR3 is 15 residues long. From germline, CDR1 is LNHDA and CDR2 SQIVND (reference sequence). Trimming at V came to 5 bases and at J to 2 bases, leaving 7 bases not matched to a gene.

The V and J genes are TRBV4-3 and TRBJ1-6; a possible D gene is TRBD1 (5 bases). This CDR3 has 15 amino acids. The ends were cut back, 0 bases at V and 10 bases at J, with 13 bases in the middle. Germline V gene data show CDR1 as LGHNA and CDR2 as YSLEER. The CDR3: CASSQDGGGRSPLHF. The CDR3 DNA reads as TGCGCCAGCAGCCAAGATGGGGGGGGTCGATCACCCCTCCACTTT.

V is TRBV5-6 and J is TRBJ2-3; 7 nucleotides align to TRBD1. V gave up 1 base and J gave up 1 base; unmatched junction bases: 3. CDR3 length: 15 residues. Germline values: CDR1 SGHDT, CDR2 YYEEEE. CDR3: CASSLTGVGTDTQYF. The CDR3 DNA follows: TGTGCCAGCAGCTTGACAGGGGTTGGCACAGATACGCAGTATTTT.

The chain has TRBV7-7 and TRBJ2-3, with 10 bases aligning to TRBD2. Germline CDR1 SSHAT, CDR2 FNYEAQ (reference sequence). V lost 1 base to trimming and J lost 2 bases; unmatched junction nucleotides: 3. CDR3 length equals 16 residues. The CDR3 DNA is TGTGCCAGCAGCTTAGGGCTAGCGGGGGACACAGATACGCAGTATTTT. As protein: CASSLGLAGDTDTQYF.